Listed here are 27 T cell receptor beta chains from one sample, sequenced in a study of blood T cells in healthy people across ages. Using a J-beta primer mix together with a sample-barcoded 5' primer, a second PCR was run for roughly 7 to 11 cycles. Each CDR3 protein is one row after TCRdb ran MiXCR on the 5' RACE reads. The table includes 1.4 million to 1.5 million distinct CDR3 sequences, approximately 42% detected once. Sequenced material: blood. The receptor source for this set is a young woman in good health.

V usage is TRBV7-2 and J usage is TRBJ2-7; 12 nucleotides align to TRBD1. Germline V lookup: CDR1 SGHTA, CDR2 FQGNSA. Unmatched junction bases numbered 4, after V lost 1 base and J lost 6 bases. The CDR3 spans 15 residues. The CDR3 loop reads CASSLDGTGGREQYF. The CDR3 region has the DNA TGTGCCAGCAGCTTAGACGGGACAGGGGGCCGCGAGCAGTACTTC.

As DNA, the CDR3 is TGTGCCAGCAGTGGAGGGACGGATGCTAACTATGGCTACACCTTC. Translation: CASSGGTDANYGYTF. The J gene is TRBJ1-2, the V gene TRBV2; tentative D call: TRBD1 (5 bases). Germline CDR1 SNHLY, CDR2 FYNNEI. This CDR3 region has 15 residues. V dropped 4 bases and J dropped 0 bases, with 12 bases sitting between them.

The chain is built from TRBV28 and TRBJ2-7; TRBD1 aligns across 8 bases. Per germline, CDR1 MDHEN and CDR2 SYDVKM. J gave up 5 bases and V 5 bases, and 14 bases lay outside the gene matches. The CDR3 has 16 amino acids. The CDR3 sequence is CASSLGGTGVFHEQYF. The CDR3 nucleotides read TGTGCCAGCAGTCTTGGAGGGACAGGAGTGTTTCACGAGCAGTACTTC.

This clonotype was seen more than once but under ten times. The chain combines TRBV7-8 with TRBJ2-3, with TRBD2 as a possible D gene (7 bases). V gave up 5 bases and J gave up 5 bases, with 20 bases separating them. The CDR3 has 16 amino acids. Germline CDR1 SGHVS, CDR2 FQNEAQ. CDR3 amino acids: CASSTTEGGRLDTQYF. Here the CDR3 DNA reads TGTGCCAGCAGCACGACCGAGGGGGGGCGCTTAGATACGCAGTATTTT.

This clonotype occurred a few times. The chain is built from TRBV3-1 and TRBJ1-1, with a tentative D call TRBD1 (5 bases). V shed 0 bases and J shed 7 bases, with 15 bases lying between them. CDR1 LGHDT and CDR2 YNNKEL come from the germline V gene (reference sequence). This CDR3 spans 15 amino acids. CDR3 nucleotides: TGTGCCAGCAGCCAAGACCGGAGACCCGGGGGTGAAGCTTTCTTT. Translation gives CASSQDRRPGGEAFF.

The chain is built from TRBV25-1 and TRBJ2-1, with 12 bases aligning to TRBD2. V dropped 3 bases and J dropped 5; count of bases not matched to a gene: 8. In germline, CDR1 is MGHDK, CDR2 SYGVNS. The CDR3 covers 17 residues. The CDR3 DNA follows: TGTGCCAGCAGTGACCTAGCGGGGGGGTATCACAACAATGAGCAGTTCTTC. Protein sequence: CASSDLAGGYHNNEQFF.

The chain has TRBV3-1 and TRBJ2-7; D possibly corresponds to TRBD2 (5 bases). Trimming cost V 3 bases and J 4 bases, with 13 bases left between them. The CDR3 totals 14 residues. The V gene's germline CDR1 is LGHDT and CDR2 YNNKEL (reference sequence). DNA of the CDR3: TGTGCCAGCAGCCACCGCGAGGGCATTTACGAGCAGTACTTC. Its protein product is CASSHREGIYEQYF.

This clonotype was seen more than once but under ten times. Here the CDR3 DNA reads TGTGCCAGCAGTGAATCCGCAGGGCCGGGCCAAGAGACCCAGTACTTC. It encodes CASSESAGPGQETQYF. This chain links TRBV6-1 with TRBJ2-5; D is possibly TRBD1 (5 bases). V was pared by 2 bases and J by 1 base, with 14 bases between. Germline CDR1 and CDR2: MNHNS and SASEGT. The CDR3 totals 16 residues.

The rearrangement links TRBV29-1 to TRBJ2-5; no clear D gene. V was shortened by 5 bases and J by 5 bases, with 12 bases between the two germline ends. The CDR3 covers 12 residues. The germline V gene has CDR1 SQVTM and CDR2 ANQGSEA. In DNA, the CDR3 is TGCAGCGTTATCCCAATCGGGGAGACCCAGTACTTC. Its protein is CSVIPIGETQYF. The whole variable domain, filled in from reference TRBV29-1 and TRBJ2-5, reads SAVISQKPSRDICQRGTSLTIQCQVDSQVTMMFWYRQQPGQSLTLIATANQGSEATYESGFVIDKFPISRPNLTFSTLTVSNMSPEDSSIYLCSVIPIGETQYFGPGTRLLVL.

The chain combines TRBV6-4 with TRBJ2-4; 8 bases are shared with TRBD2. This CDR3 spans 15 amino acids. CDR1 MRHNA and CDR2 SNTAGT come from the germline V gene. Trimming cost V 11 bases and J 3 bases; bases outside gene matches: 12. The CDR3, as DNA: TGTGCCGGACCTCGGGGGGGCTCGGGCAAAAACATTCAGTACTTC. Its protein product is CAGPRGGSGKNIQYF.

This clonotype has at least ten counts. The chain carries TRBV13 and TRBJ2-3, with TRBD2 matching 13 bases. The CDR3 runs 17 residues. Trimming cost V 5 bases and J 3 bases; bases outside gene matches: 8. Germline CDR1 and CDR2: PRHDT and FYEKMQ (reference sequence). This CDR3 reads CASSPGLAGYITDTQYF. CDR3 DNA: TGTGCCAGCAGCCCGGGACTAGCGGGGTACATAACAGATACGCAGTATTTT.

The CDR3 sequence is CASSWDGTYNEQFF. DNA for the CDR3: TGTGCCAGCAGTTGGGACGGAACCTACAATGAGCAGTTCTTC. V usage is TRBV6-5 and J usage is TRBJ2-1, with D tentatively TRBD1 or TRBD2 (5 bases each). Looked up from germline, CDR1 is MNHEY and CDR2 is SVGAGI. The CDR3 length is 14 residues. Trimming pared 4 bases from V and 2 bases from J, leaving 9 bases between.

This clonotype was observed many times. This rearrangement joins TRBV14 to TRBJ1-2; TRBD1 is a possible D gene (5 bases). Per germline, CDR1 SGHDN and CDR2 FVKESK. This CDR3 has 13 amino acids. The V end lost 1 base, the J end lost 4 bases, and 7 bases lay between the germline ends. This CDR3 is CASSQGQSYGYTF. The CDR3 nucleotides are TGTGCCAGCAGCCAAGGACAGAGCTATGGCTACACCTTC.

The V gene is TRBV3-1, the J gene TRBJ1-2; TRBD1 agrees at 12 bases. Germline-derived CDR1 and CDR2 are LGHDT and YNNKEL (reference sequence). This CDR3 contains 16 residues. The J segment lost 4 bases and the V segment lost 2 bases, leaving 5 bases of the junction unmatched. CDR3 in amino acids: CASSQRGTGGVYGYTF. The DNA for the CDR3 is TGTGCCAGCAGCCAAAGGGGGACAGGGGGCGTCTATGGCTACACCTTC.

This clonotype has only a few counts. V is TRBV5-1 and J is TRBJ2-3; tentative D call: TRBD2 (7 bases). CDR3 length: 19 residues. Germline lookup yields CDR1 SGHRS and CDR2 YFSETQ. The germline V and J ends were trimmed by 2 bases and 5 bases, with 27 bases remaining between them. Here the CDR3 reads CASSLPRGLADRGGDTQYF. In DNA, the CDR3 is TGCGCCAGCAGCTTACCCCGTGGGCTAGCGGACCGAGGGGGAGATACGCAGTATTTT. Variable domain in full (rest from reference TRBV5-1 and TRBJ2-3): KAGVTQTPRYLIKTRGQQVTLSCSPISGHRSVSWYQQTPGQGLQFLFEYFSETQRNKGNFPGRFSGRQFSNSRSEMNVSTLELGDSALYLCASSLPRGLADRGGDTQYFGPGTRLTVL.

This clonotype was seen just once. The chain has TRBV20-1 and TRBJ1-1, with 8 positions matching TRBD1. This CDR3 region has 15 residues. CDR1 DFQATT and CDR2 SNEGSKA come from the germline V gene (reference sequence). V lost 2 bases to trimming and J lost 0 bases; unmatched junction nucleotides: 5. The CDR3 protein is CSARKLQGVNTEAFF. CDR3 nucleotides: TGCAGTGCTAGAAAGCTACAGGGGGTGAACACTGAAGCTTTCTTT.

A few counts support this clonotype. This sequence joins TRBV27 and TRBJ1-6; 8 bases agree with TRBD1. This CDR3 is built from 13 residues. Looked up from germline, CDR1 is MNHEY and CDR2 is SMNVEV (reference sequence). The ends lost 7 bases at V and 7 bases at J; junction bases unmatched: 3. The CDR3: CASTDRANSPLHF. CDR3 in DNA: TGTGCCAGCACGGACAGGGCGAATTCACCCCTCCACTTT.

This clonotype was seen a handful of times. The chain is built from TRBV29-1 and TRBJ1-6; possibly TRBD1 for D (5 bases). V was shortened by 2 bases and J by 7 bases, with 9 bases between the two germline ends. Germline V gene sequence: CDR1 SQVTM, CDR2 ANQGSEA. The CDR3 length is 13 residues. The CDR3 DNA sequence: TGCAGCGTTGAACAGGGAAAAAATTCACCCCTCCACTTT. The encoded protein is CSVEQGKNSPLHF.

J is TRBJ1-1 and V is TRBV6-4; the D is unclear. V dropped 8 bases and J dropped 1 base, with 17 bases sitting between them. The CDR3 is 15 residues long. Germline loops: CDR1 MRHNA, CDR2 SNTAGT. Here the CDR3 DNA reads TGTGCCAGCCGTGTAGACGGGATCCCGAACACTGAAGCTTTCTTT. Translation: CASRVDGIPNTEAFF.

Concerning this clonotype: Being one base from a much bigger clone, this may be a read error. The rearrangement joins TRBV7-2 to TRBJ2-5, with D perhaps matching TRBD2 (6 bases). Near its end, the DNA agrees better with TRBJ2-7, so the J call may be wrong. The CDR3 runs to 15 residues. Germline lookup yields CDR1 SGHTA and CDR2 FQGNSA. CDR3 sequence (DNA): TGTGCCAGCAGCTTATCTGCTAGCGAGAGCTACGAGCAGTACTTC. This gives the protein CASSLSASESYEQYF.

V and J are TRBV2 and TRBJ2-5; D call uncertain. Trimming took 3 bases from V and 4 from J, leaving 9 bases between them. The CDR3 has 13 residues. Germline V gene data show CDR1 as SNHLY and CDR2 as FYNNEI. CDR3 bases: TGTGCCAGCAGTGATGTGTCAAGAGAGACCCAGTACTTC. Its protein is CASSDVSRETQYF.

V and J are TRBV28 and TRBJ1-2, with D possibly matching TRBD1 (5 bases). Trimming left V 2 bases short and J 2 bases short, with 15 bases between. The V gene's germline CDR1 is MDHEN and CDR2 SYDVKM. The CDR3 covers 16 residues. The CDR3 reads CASSLIVARGNYGYTF. The DNA of the CDR3 is TGTGCCAGCAGTTTAATCGTCGCAAGGGGCAACTATGGCTACACCTTC.

This clonotype was recorded a few times. The V and J genes are TRBV5-1 and TRBJ2-3; TRBD2 might be the D (6 bases). Trimming removed 4 bases at V and 0 bases at J, with 15 bases between. The CDR3 is 16 amino acids. The germline CDR1 and CDR2 sequences are SGHRS and YFSETQ. CDR3 loop: CASSPYYGTSTDTQYF. CDR3 bases: TGCGCCAGCAGCCCATACTACGGGACTAGCACAGATACGCAGTATTTT.

This clonotype was seen ten or more times. The junction departs from germline at one end; a sequencing error may be responsible. The rearrangement joins TRBV7-3 to TRBJ2-7; D gene unclear. Germline lookup yields CDR1 SGHTA and CDR2 FQGTGA. This CDR3 region has 12 residues. This chain's CDR3 is CASSLTNNEQYF. The CDR3 bases are TGTGCCAGCAGCCTAACTAACAATGAGCAGTACTTC.

This clonotype was recorded many times. One junction end disagrees with the germline gene, perhaps due to a read error. The CDR3 DNA sequence: TGTGCCAGCAGCTTGGGACAGGGTACCTACAATGAGCAGTTCTTC. Translation gives CASSLGQGTYNEQFF. The V call is TRBV5-1, the J call TRBJ2-1; 9 nucleotides align to TRBD1. Per germline, CDR1 SGHRS and CDR2 YFSETQ. CDR3 length equals 15 residues.

This clonotype came up a few times. The chain links TRBV12-1 to TRBJ2-5. TRBV12-1 is a recognized pseudogene. This CDR3 is built from 11 residues. The CDR3 bases are TGTGCCAGCCCCGAACAAGAGACCCAGTACTTC. It yields the protein CASPEQETQYF.

The rearrangement links TRBV10-3 to TRBJ1-1, with D perhaps matching TRBD1 (6 bases). The CDR3 is 13 amino acids. CDR1 is ENHRY and CDR2 is SYGVKD in the germline V gene. V was pared by 11 bases and J by 1 base, with 14 bases between. CDR3 coding DNA: TGTGCCGGAAGGGACACACAGAACACTGAAGCTTTCTTT. It translates to CAGRDTQNTEAFF.